This T cell receptor (beta chain) was sequenced in a study of blood T cell repertoires in COVID-19. With 5 bases clipped from V and 4 bases from J, the junction kept 8 bases outside the gene matches. CDR3 length: 16 amino acids. Germline lookup yields CDR1 LNHDA and CDR2 SQIVND (reference sequence). The method was immunoSEQ multiplex PCR; TCRdb's version includes in-frame clones alone and lacks a portion of them. The data show approximately 150,000 clones, with about 80% seen just once and under 15% held by the top ten. The sequence was collected from a man in his 70s who had recovered from COVID-19. This sequence joins TRBV19 and TRBJ2-1, with 10 nucleotides matching TRBD2. The source material was peripheral blood. CDR3 in DNA: TGTGCCAGTAGTCTTCTGACTAGCGGGCCTTACAATGAGCAGTTCTTC. It yields the protein CASSLLTSGPYNEQFF.